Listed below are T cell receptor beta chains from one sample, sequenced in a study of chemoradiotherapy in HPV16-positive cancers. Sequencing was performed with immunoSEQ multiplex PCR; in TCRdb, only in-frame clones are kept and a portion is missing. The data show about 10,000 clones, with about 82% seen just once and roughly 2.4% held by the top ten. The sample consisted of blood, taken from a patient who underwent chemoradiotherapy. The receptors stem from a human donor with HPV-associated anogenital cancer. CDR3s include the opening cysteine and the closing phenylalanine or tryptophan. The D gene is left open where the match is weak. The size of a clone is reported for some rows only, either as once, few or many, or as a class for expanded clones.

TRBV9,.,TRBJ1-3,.,TGTGCCAGCAGCCCCGGACAGGGAAACACCATATATTTT,CASSPGQGNTIYF
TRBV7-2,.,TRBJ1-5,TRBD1,TGTGCCAGCAGCTTCCTTACAGGGACAGGGACTCAGCCCCAGCATTTT,CASSFLTGTGTQPQHF
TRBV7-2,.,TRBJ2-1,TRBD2,TGTGCCAGCGCAAGCGGGGGGGCCAACAATGAGCAGTTCTTC,CASASGGANNEQFF
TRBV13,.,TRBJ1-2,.,TGTGCCAGCAGTCCTCGGGGCCGAGCTAACTATGGCTACACCTTC,CASSPRGRANYGYTF
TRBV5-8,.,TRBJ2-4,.,TGTGCCAGCAGCTTGCCCCTGCAGGGCCTAGCCAAAAACATTCAGTACTTC,CASSLPLQGLAKNIQYF
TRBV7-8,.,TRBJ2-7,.,TGTGCCAGCAGCTCGCATACCAACTACGAGCAGTACTTC,CASSSHTNYEQYF
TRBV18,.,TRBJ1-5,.,TGTGCCAGCTCACCACCTAATAGCAATCAGCCCCAGCATTTT,CASSPPNSNQPQHF
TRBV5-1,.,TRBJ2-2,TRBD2,TGCGCCAGCAGCGGCCTAGCGGGGGGGCACACCGGGGAGCTGTTTTTT,CASSGLAGGHTGELFF
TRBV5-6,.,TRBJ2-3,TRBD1,TGTGCCAGCAGCTTGCACAGGGGAGATACGCAGTATTTT,CASSLHRGDTQYF
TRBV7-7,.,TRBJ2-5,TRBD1,TGTGCCAGCAGCTTAGGGTCAGGGGGTCGAGAGACCCAGTACTTC,CASSLGSGGRETQYF
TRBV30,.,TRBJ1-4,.,TGTGCCTGGACAGGGGATAATGAAAAACTGTTTTTT,CAWTGDNEKLFF
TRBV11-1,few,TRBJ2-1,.,TGTGCCAGCAGCTCAGGCACGGGGCCCTCCTACAATGAGCAGTTCTTC,CASSSGTGPSYNEQFF
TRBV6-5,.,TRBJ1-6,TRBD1,TGTGCCAGCAACGACAGGGTATTTTCACCCCTCCACTTT,CASNDRVFSPLHF
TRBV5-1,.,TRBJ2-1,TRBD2,TGCGCCAGCAGCCTAACTACGACTAGCGGGGGGTTTCAGTTCTTC,CASSLTTTSGGFQFF
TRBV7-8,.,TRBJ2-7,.,TGTGCCAGCAGCGAGACTAGCGAGCAGTACTTC,CASSETSEQYF
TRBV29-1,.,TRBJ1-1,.,TGCAGCGTTGGGGTTTTGAACACTGAAGCTTTCTTT,CSVGVLNTEAFF